Below are 25 T cell receptor beta chains sequenced from a single sample in a study of cytomegalovirus exposure and HLA in healthy donors. The PCR had 60 Vbeta and 13 Jbeta primers. Method: immunoSEQ multiplex PCR; TCRdb's copy keeps in-frame clones and lacks some. The repertoire holds fewer than 250,000 clones, with 76% as singletons. The sample comprised PBMCs. The receptors stem from a man aged 18 to 29 in good health and CMV-seronegative.

The V and J genes are TRBV5-1 and TRBJ1-1, with TRBD1 matching over 7 bases. There are 12 residues in the CDR3. Trimming at V came to 0 bases and at J to 10 bases, leaving 3 bases not matched to a gene. Germline V lookup: CDR1 SGHRS, CDR2 YFSETQ. The CDR3 is CASSLEGQRAFF. The CDR3, as DNA: TGCGCCAGCAGCTTGGAGGGACAGAGAGCTTTCTTT.

The rearrangement uses TRBV5-1 and TRBJ2-1, with D possibly TRBD2 on 7 matching bases. V lost 4 bases and J 9 bases, leaving 14 bases between the germline ends. Germline loops: CDR1 SGHRS, CDR2 YFSETQ. The CDR3 has 13 residues. CDR3 in amino acids: CASSQSGGSEQFF. The CDR3 bases are TGCGCCAGCAGCCAATCGGGGGGCAGTGAGCAGTTCTTC.

This clone was recorded a few times. This chain uses TRBV30 with TRBJ1-1; the D gene is possibly TRBD1 (5 bases). V lost 6 bases and J lost 6, with 11 bases in between. The CDR3 runs 11 residues. Per germline, CDR1 GTSNPN and CDR2 SVGIG (reference sequence). The CDR3 loop is CACRTGAEAFF. CDR3 in DNA: TGTGCCTGTCGTACAGGAGCTGAAGCTTTCTTT.

The V call is TRBV30, the J call TRBJ2-7; tentative D call: TRBD2 (7 bases). V gave up 5 bases and J gave up 5 bases, with 19 bases separating them. This CDR3 comprises 14 residues. From germline, CDR1 is GTSNPN and CDR2 SVGIG (reference sequence). As DNA, the CDR3 is TGTGCCTGGGCGGCTAGCGGTAGGGGGAACGAGCAGTACTTC. This codes for CAWAASGRGNEQYF.

The chain recombines TRBV2 with TRBJ2-6; 10 positions match TRBD1. CDR3 size: 19 residues. V gave up 5 bases and J gave up 2 bases; unmatched junction bases: 12. Germline loops: CDR1 SNHLY, CDR2 FYNNEI. CDR3: CASSHQLTGGATGANVLTF. CDR3 bases: TGTGCCAGCAGTCACCAACTGACAGGGGGCGCGACTGGGGCCAACGTCCTGACTTTC.

The gene calls are TRBV19 and TRBJ1-3; no clear D. CDR1 is LNHDA, CDR2 SQIVND, per germline (reference sequence). There are 16 residues in the CDR3. Between the trimmed V and J ends, which lost 5 bases and 0 bases, there was a span of 14 bases. CDR3 nucleotides: TGTGCCAGTAGTCGAACCCGGTTAGTCTCTGGAAACACCATATATTTT. It specifies CASSRTRLVSGNTIYF.

This rearrangement joins TRBV7-9 to TRBJ2-5, with 9 bases identical to TRBD2. The ends lost 8 bases at V and 4 bases at J; junction bases unmatched: 17. The CDR3 covers 17 residues. Per the germline V gene, CDR1 is SEHNR and CDR2 is FQNEAQ (reference sequence). CDR3 loop: CASYGLAGPGPPETQYF. The CDR3 DNA follows: TGTGCCAGCTACGGGCTAGCGGGGCCAGGCCCTCCAGAGACCCAGTACTTC.

The chain carries TRBV6-4 and TRBJ2-2; 9 nucleotides align to TRBD1. V shed 6 bases, J shed 5 bases, and the junction held 10 bases outside the gene matches. This CDR3 is built from 16 residues. Looked up from germline, CDR1 is MRHNA and CDR2 is SNTAGT. This CDR3 reads CASRRTGGQGTGELFF. CDR3 sequence (DNA): TGTGCCAGCAGAAGAACAGGGGGCCAGGGGACCGGGGAGCTGTTTTTT.

V and J are TRBV19 and TRBJ2-1, with TRBD1 identical over 8 bases. The CDR3 loop spans 16 amino acids. CDR1 is LNHDA, CDR2 SQIVND, per germline (reference sequence). The trim removed 1 base at V and 7 bases at J, leaving 9 bases unmatched. The CDR3 region is CASSIAGRGRRNEQFF. The CDR3 nucleotides are TGTGCCAGTAGTATAGCGGGCAGGGGGCGGAGGAATGAGCAGTTCTTC.

The chain carries TRBV5-1 and TRBJ2-1, with a tentative D call TRBD1 (5 bases). Germline V gene data show CDR1 as SGHRS and CDR2 as YFSETQ. V shed 0 bases and J shed 5 bases, with 12 bases lying between them. The CDR3 covers 15 residues. The CDR3 here is CASSLGGDFNNEQFF. CDR3 nucleotides: TGCGCCAGCAGCTTGGGGGGCGACTTTAACAATGAGCAGTTCTTC.

The rearrangement links TRBV6-1 to TRBJ1-3, with unresolved D. CDR1 and CDR2 (germline): MNHNS, SASEGT. V gave up 1 base and J gave up 2 bases, with 6 bases separating them. The CDR3 length is 14 residues. The CDR3 loop is CASSEVNTGNTIYF. The DNA of the CDR3 is TGTGCCAGCAGTGAAGTAAATACTGGAAACACCATATATTTT.

This clone occurred a few times. This chain joins TRBV7-9 and TRBJ1-5, with D possibly being TRBD1 (6 bases). This CDR3 spans 15 amino acids. CDR1 and CDR2 from the germline V gene are SEHNR and FQNEAQ (reference sequence). The V end was cut by 5 bases, the J end by 4 bases, with 15 bases between. The DNA for the CDR3 is TGTGCCAGCAGCAGGACAGCCGAAATGAATCAGCCCCAGCATTTT. Amino acid sequence: CASSRTAEMNQPQHF.

Here the CDR3 reads CASSSQWASTDTQYF. The DNA for the CDR3 is TGTGCCAGCAGTTCGCAGTGGGCTAGCACAGATACGCAGTATTTT. The V gene is TRBV28, the J gene TRBJ2-3; D remains unclear. Trimming removed 4 bases at V and 0 bases at J, with 11 bases between. This CDR3 contains 15 residues. Germline V lookup: CDR1 MDHEN, CDR2 SYDVKM.

This clone was seen once. The chain uses TRBV19 and TRBJ1-1; 8 nucleotides agree with TRBD1. V trimming: 3 bases; J trimming: 5 bases; junction bases outside the gene matches: 5. Germline V gene lookup returns CDR1 LNHDA and CDR2 SQIVND (reference sequence). This CDR3 is built from 14 residues. As DNA, the CDR3 is TGTGCCAGTAGTATTCAGGGGGCGAAAACTGAAGCTTTCTTT. This sequence encodes CASSIQGAKTEAFF.

The V and J genes are TRBV4-1 and TRBJ2-3; 11 bases are shared with TRBD2. Germline-derived CDR1 and CDR2 are MGHRA and YSYEKL. This CDR3 has 20 residues. The trim removed 4 bases at V and 1 base at J, leaving 16 bases unmatched. CDR3: CASSRTGLAAVLDGTDTQYF. The DNA for the CDR3 is TGCGCCAGCAGCCGTACGGGACTAGCGGCCGTATTGGATGGCACAGATACGCAGTATTTT.

V and J are TRBV25-1 and TRBJ2-1, with D unclear. V was cut by 3 bases and J by 1 base, with 16 bases left in between. The CDR3 has 17 amino acids. Germline values: CDR1 MGHDK, CDR2 SYGVNS. CDR3 amino acids: CASSESPDSTSYNEQFF. The CDR3 DNA sequence: TGTGCCAGCAGTGAGTCCCCTGATTCAACTTCCTACAATGAGCAGTTCTTC.

A few counts support this clone. V is TRBV6-5 and J is TRBJ2-1; 12 nucleotides line up with TRBD2. Germline V gives CDR1 MNHEY, CDR2 SVGAGI. The CDR3 is 16 amino acids. The J segment lost 9 bases and the V segment lost 2 bases, leaving 8 bases of the junction unmatched. For the CDR3, the DNA is TGTGCCAGCAGTTACAGGGCTAGCGGGAGGGCCGTTGAGCAGTTCTTC. This sequence encodes CASSYRASGRAVEQFF.

The chain uses TRBV2 and TRBJ1-5; D possibly corresponds to TRBD1 (6 bases). Germline-derived CDR1 and CDR2 are SNHLY and FYNNEI. V gave up 8 bases and J gave up 3 bases, with 14 bases separating them. The CDR3 contains 14 residues. CDR3 in DNA: TGTGCCAGCCAGACAGGAAACAACAATCAGCCCCAGCATTTT. This sequence encodes CASQTGNNNQPQHF.

The V gene is TRBV6-5, the J gene TRBJ1-2, with a possible D match to TRBD1 (6 bases). The CDR3 contains 15 residues. The V gene lost 1 base and the J gene lost 4 bases, with 13 bases spanning the gap. Looked up from germline, CDR1 is MNHEY and CDR2 is SVGAGI. The CDR3 spells CASSYWSGAGYGYTF. The CDR3 DNA reads as TGTGCCAGCAGTTACTGGTCAGGGGCCGGCTATGGCTACACCTTC.

The chain joins TRBV5-1 to TRBJ1-2, with TRBD1 matching over 8 bases. Germline assignment: CDR1 SGHRS and CDR2 YFSETQ. The CDR3 contains 16 residues. Trimming took 4 bases from V and 5 from J; bases not matched to a gene: 13. CDR3 amino acids: CASSVMQGANGYGYTF. As DNA, the CDR3 is TGCGCCAGCAGCGTGATGCAGGGGGCTAACGGTTATGGCTACACCTTC.

The chain carries TRBV28 and TRBJ1-1; D is perhaps TRBD1 (5 bases). Looked up from germline, CDR1 is MDHEN and CDR2 is SYDVKM. V shed 3 bases and J shed 5 bases, with 16 bases lying between them. The length of the CDR3 is 15 residues. CDR3 nucleotide sequence: TGTGCCAGCAGTTTTATGCAGGGATATTTAACTGAAGCTTTCTTT. Protein: CASSFMQGYLTEAFF.

This clone was seen a handful of times. The chain is built from TRBV29-1 and TRBJ2-6; 8 nucleotides line up with TRBD1. Germline V gene lookup returns CDR1 SQVTM and CDR2 ANQGSEA. This CDR3 comprises 14 residues. The junction had 2 bases not matched to a gene; V was cut back by 5 bases and J by 2 bases. The DNA for the CDR3 is TGCAGCGTTTGGGACAGGACTGGGGCCAACGTCCTGACTTTC. It translates to CSVWDRTGANVLTF.

This clone has just one count. The chain has TRBV14 and TRBJ2-4; 11 bases fit TRBD2. Germline lookup yields CDR1 SGHDN and CDR2 FVKESK. J gave up 0 bases and V 0 bases, and 10 bases lay outside the gene matches. The CDR3 is 20 residues long. The CDR3 DNA is TGTGCCAGCAGCCAAGACTACGGGACTAGCGGAGAAATAGCCAAAAACATTCAGTACTTC. It is translated as CASSQDYGTSGEIAKNIQYF.

CDR3 sequence: CSVLPTSGNGDTQYF. In DNA, the CDR3 is TGCAGCGTGCTTCCGACTAGCGGGAATGGAGATACGCAGTATTTT. V is TRBV29-1 and J is TRBJ2-3; 11 bases match TRBD2. Germline V lookup: CDR1 SQVTM, CDR2 ANQGSEA. V trimming: 6 bases; J trimming: 5 bases; junction bases outside the gene matches: 10. This CDR3 region has 15 residues.

This sequence joins TRBV7-9 and TRBJ2-1, with a tentative D call TRBD1 (5 bases). CDR1 is SEHNR, CDR2 FQNEAQ, per germline (reference sequence). The CDR3 spans 13 residues. Trimming took 0 bases from V and 6 from J, leaving 6 bases between them. The CDR3 nucleotides are TGTGCCAGCAGCTTAGCGCAGGGCAATGAGCAGTTCTTC. The encoded protein is CASSLAQGNEQFF.